This T cell receptor (beta chain) emerged from a study of tumor-infiltrating lymphocytes in primary liver carcinoma. The investigators made TCR beta cDNA from around 540 ng total RNA, using a constant-region primer. ARM-PCR, slightly modified, supplied the TCR beta libraries through three nested multiplex PCR rounds. A C-beta reverse primer and TRBV1-TRBV30 forward primers served in each of the first two PCR rounds, at roughly 10 cycles apiece. TCRdb itself ran the multiplex PCR reads through MiXCR, one entry per CDR3 protein. This table has under 90,000 distinct CDR3 sequences, around 70% appearing once. Co-extraction of RNA and DNA was performed on about 20-32 mg of unsorted bulk tissue. All patients had surgically resected primary liver carcinoma. Every tumor was sampled at five separate regions. Tumor samples uniformly had over 80% viable tumor cells. Germline values: CDR1 MRHNA, CDR2 SNTAGT. The J segment lost 3 bases and the V segment lost 3 bases, leaving 2 bases of the junction unmatched. CDR3 length equals 15 residues.

This clonotype was counted many times. The antigen is not known. The study, taken as a whole, reports: Detection in all five tumor regions applied to only about 7.5-25% of top clones.

Sequenced: liver tumor tissue from sampling region 1. The subset is: tumor region T1, superior pole. This chain connects TRBV6-4 to TRBJ2-1, with 10 bases aligning to TRBD2. This receptor was obtained from a man aged 40-55 years with primary liver carcinoma and hepatitis B virus infection. CDR3 in DNA: TGTGCCAGCAGTGAAAGACTAGCGGGCTACAATGAGCAGTTCTTC. Translation gives CASSERLAGYNEQFF.